These 13 T cell receptor beta chains were all obtained from the same sample, sequenced in a study of human T cells and chemical hapten exposure. Unique molecular identifiers were linked by the library to individual cDNA molecules. TCRdb ran MiXCR on the reads and lists one entry per CDR3 protein. This table has fewer than 350 distinct CDR3 sequences, approximately 97% appearing once. Treatment reported: therapeutic diphenylcyclopropenone sensitization with weekly scalp DPC. This specimen consisted of whole blood, obtained before DPC sensitization or 2, 6, or about 24 weeks after (not recorded which). The source is an adult with alopecia areata. Some clones in this sample may be carry-over from other donors' samples. This table probably holds off-target reads from a library built for another chain.

This chain joins TRBV12-3 or TRBV12-4 and TRBJ2-1, with a tentative D call TRBD1 (5 bases). V was pared by 5 bases and J by 4 bases, with 6 bases between. This CDR3 is built from 12 residues. Here the CDR3 reads CASSNRYNEQFF. Written as DNA, the CDR3 is TGTGCCAGCAGTAACAGGTACAATGAGCAGTTCTTC.

The genes are TRBV20-1 and TRBJ2-1; D uncertain. This CDR3 comprises 12 residues. Looked up from germline, CDR1 is DFQATT and CDR2 is SNEGSKA (reference sequence). V was cut by 0 bases and J by 6 bases, with 6 bases left in between. The CDR3 sequence: CSARDPSNEQFF. CDR3 bases: TGCAGTGCTAGAGATCCGAGCAATGAGCAGTTCTTC.

The CDR3 reads CASSYSVASIWHTEAFF. CDR3 nucleotides: TGTGCCAGCAGTTACTCCGTGGCCTCCATTTGGCACACTGAAGCTTTCTTT. This chain links TRBV6-5 with TRBJ1-1; D unresolved. The CDR3 covers 17 residues. CDR1 is MNHEY and CDR2 is SVGAGI in the germline V gene. With 0 bases removed from V and 3 bases from J, the gap between germline ends came to 17 bases.

This sequence joins TRBV7-8 and TRBJ1-1, with D possibly being TRBD1 (5 bases). V gave up 3 bases and J gave up 5 bases, with 13 bases separating them. Germline V gene sequence: CDR1 SGHVS, CDR2 FQNEAQ. This CDR3 has 14 residues. The CDR3 sequence: CASSFARGRTEAFF. The CDR3 DNA is TGTGCCAGCAGCTTCGCAAGGGGAAGGACTGAAGCTTTCTTT.

This sequence joins TRBV7-2 and TRBJ2-3; 10 bases line up with TRBD2. J lost 4 bases, V lost 3 bases, and 7 bases had no gene match. This CDR3 has 16 residues. Germline CDR1 and CDR2: SGHTA and FQGNSA. In DNA form, the CDR3 reads TGTGCCAGCAGCTTTCAAGGGACTAGCGCCGCAGATACGCAGTATTTT. This encodes CASSFQGTSAADTQYF.

The J gene is TRBJ2-6, the V gene TRBV6-5, with 8 bases that match TRBD2. The V gene's germline CDR1 is MNHEY and CDR2 SVGAGI. The length of the CDR3 is 17 residues. Germline trimming cut 6 bases from V and 3 bases from J; bases unmatched to any gene: 10. CDR3 residues: CASSPGGFLFGANVLTF. The CDR3 DNA reads TGTGCCAGCAGCCCGGGGGGGTTTCTCTTTGGGGCCAACGTCCTGACTTTC.

The V gene is TRBV5-5, the J gene TRBJ1-1; D is uncertain. This CDR3 comprises 14 residues. V was shortened by 0 bases and J by 5 bases, with 11 bases between the two germline ends. Looked up from germline, CDR1 is SGHKS and CDR2 is YYEKEE (reference sequence). The CDR3 DNA follows: TGTGCCAGCAGCTTGGAGTGGGTGGCGACTGAAGCTTTCTTT. Translation: CASSLEWVATEAFF.

V and J are TRBV10-3 and TRBJ2-3, with D tentatively TRBD2 (5 bases). V lost 3 bases, J lost 5 bases, and 12 bases lay in between. The CDR3 spans 14 residues. Germline-derived CDR1 and CDR2 are ENHRY and SYGVKD. CDR3 protein: CAISDASIRDTQYF. Here the CDR3 DNA reads TGTGCCATCAGTGATGCTAGCATCAGAGATACGCAGTATTTT.

The V call is TRBV24-1, the J call TRBJ2-2; D gene ambiguous. The CDR3 covers 15 residues. Trimming took 1 base from V and 1 from J, leaving 6 bases between them. Germline values: CDR1 KGHDR, CDR2 SFDVKD. CDR3: CATSDFTENTGELFF. As DNA, the CDR3 is TGTGCCACCAGTGATTTTACAGAGAACACCGGGGAGCTGTTTTTT.

The chain joins TRBV3-1 to TRBJ2-5, with D unresolved. Deletions cut 1 base from V and 1 base from J, with 4 bases between. Germline V lookup: CDR1 LGHDT, CDR2 YNNKEL (reference sequence). The CDR3 runs 13 residues. The CDR3 nucleotides read TGTGCCAGCAGCCAAGGACGCCAAGAGACCCAGTACTTC. Translation gives CASSQGRQETQYF.

The chain links TRBV6-5 to TRBJ2-6; 12 bases line up with TRBD1. Trimming took 5 bases from V and 3 from J; bases not matched to a gene: 14. Germline-derived CDR1 and CDR2 are MNHEY and SVGAGI. This CDR3 is built from 20 residues. The CDR3 protein is CASSTPVAGQGAFGANVLTF. DNA of the CDR3: TGTGCCAGCAGTACACCCGTGGCGGGACAGGGGGCTTTTGGGGCCAACGTCCTGACTTTC.

The chain carries TRBV6-2 or TRBV6-3 and TRBJ2-2; TRBD2 matches at 8 bases. The V and J ends lost 6 bases and 5 bases, in that order; junction bases with no gene match: 23. Germline V gene lookup returns CDR1 MNHEY and CDR2 SVGEGT. This CDR3 region has 20 residues. Written as DNA, the CDR3 is TGTGCCAGCAGCCCCTCGGGCCCCGGGAGGGCCTTCGCGGCGACCGGGGAGCTGTTTTTT. It yields the protein CASSPSGPGRAFAATGELFF.

In the case of this clonotype: Mismatch with germline at one junction end may stem from a read error. The V gene is TRBV7-7, the J gene TRBJ2-3; TRBD2 matches at 7 bases. Germline-derived CDR1 and CDR2 are SSHAT and FNYEAQ (reference sequence). The CDR3 is 15 amino acids. CDR3: CASSLGREGTDTQYF. The CDR3 region has the DNA TGTGCTAGCAGCTTAGGTCGGGAGGGCACAGATACGCAGTATTTT.